The clone carrying this TCR beta chain was recorded at least ten times. The data belong to a study of blood T cell repertoires in COVID-19. Study-wide background: Acute and convalescent COVID-19 specimens originated in the United States, Italy and Spain.

CDR1 SGHTA and CDR2 FQGNSA come from the germline V gene. V lost 6 bases, J lost 2 bases, and 6 bases stayed unmatched. The CDR3 length is 14 residues. In the authors' methods: Amplification of reference gene primers was used by the study to estimate nucleated cell counts. The assay was immunoSEQ multiplex PCR, and TCRdb's table has in-frame clones only and misses some. The DNA was the basis for D and trimming; V, J and clone size are from that table. The sample has approximately 280,000 clones, about 83% seen once. Participant-given clinical history determined each cohort assignment. Sequenced sample: PBMCs or T cells enriched from blood (not recorded which). The rearrangement uses TRBV7-2 and TRBJ2-7; 8 bases line up with TRBD1. This receptor was taken from a woman in her thirties or forties who had recovered from COVID-19. CDR3 amino acids: CASRRDRRTYEQYF. CDR3 nucleotides: TGTGCCAGCAGGCGGGACAGGCGAACCTACGAGCAGTACTTC.